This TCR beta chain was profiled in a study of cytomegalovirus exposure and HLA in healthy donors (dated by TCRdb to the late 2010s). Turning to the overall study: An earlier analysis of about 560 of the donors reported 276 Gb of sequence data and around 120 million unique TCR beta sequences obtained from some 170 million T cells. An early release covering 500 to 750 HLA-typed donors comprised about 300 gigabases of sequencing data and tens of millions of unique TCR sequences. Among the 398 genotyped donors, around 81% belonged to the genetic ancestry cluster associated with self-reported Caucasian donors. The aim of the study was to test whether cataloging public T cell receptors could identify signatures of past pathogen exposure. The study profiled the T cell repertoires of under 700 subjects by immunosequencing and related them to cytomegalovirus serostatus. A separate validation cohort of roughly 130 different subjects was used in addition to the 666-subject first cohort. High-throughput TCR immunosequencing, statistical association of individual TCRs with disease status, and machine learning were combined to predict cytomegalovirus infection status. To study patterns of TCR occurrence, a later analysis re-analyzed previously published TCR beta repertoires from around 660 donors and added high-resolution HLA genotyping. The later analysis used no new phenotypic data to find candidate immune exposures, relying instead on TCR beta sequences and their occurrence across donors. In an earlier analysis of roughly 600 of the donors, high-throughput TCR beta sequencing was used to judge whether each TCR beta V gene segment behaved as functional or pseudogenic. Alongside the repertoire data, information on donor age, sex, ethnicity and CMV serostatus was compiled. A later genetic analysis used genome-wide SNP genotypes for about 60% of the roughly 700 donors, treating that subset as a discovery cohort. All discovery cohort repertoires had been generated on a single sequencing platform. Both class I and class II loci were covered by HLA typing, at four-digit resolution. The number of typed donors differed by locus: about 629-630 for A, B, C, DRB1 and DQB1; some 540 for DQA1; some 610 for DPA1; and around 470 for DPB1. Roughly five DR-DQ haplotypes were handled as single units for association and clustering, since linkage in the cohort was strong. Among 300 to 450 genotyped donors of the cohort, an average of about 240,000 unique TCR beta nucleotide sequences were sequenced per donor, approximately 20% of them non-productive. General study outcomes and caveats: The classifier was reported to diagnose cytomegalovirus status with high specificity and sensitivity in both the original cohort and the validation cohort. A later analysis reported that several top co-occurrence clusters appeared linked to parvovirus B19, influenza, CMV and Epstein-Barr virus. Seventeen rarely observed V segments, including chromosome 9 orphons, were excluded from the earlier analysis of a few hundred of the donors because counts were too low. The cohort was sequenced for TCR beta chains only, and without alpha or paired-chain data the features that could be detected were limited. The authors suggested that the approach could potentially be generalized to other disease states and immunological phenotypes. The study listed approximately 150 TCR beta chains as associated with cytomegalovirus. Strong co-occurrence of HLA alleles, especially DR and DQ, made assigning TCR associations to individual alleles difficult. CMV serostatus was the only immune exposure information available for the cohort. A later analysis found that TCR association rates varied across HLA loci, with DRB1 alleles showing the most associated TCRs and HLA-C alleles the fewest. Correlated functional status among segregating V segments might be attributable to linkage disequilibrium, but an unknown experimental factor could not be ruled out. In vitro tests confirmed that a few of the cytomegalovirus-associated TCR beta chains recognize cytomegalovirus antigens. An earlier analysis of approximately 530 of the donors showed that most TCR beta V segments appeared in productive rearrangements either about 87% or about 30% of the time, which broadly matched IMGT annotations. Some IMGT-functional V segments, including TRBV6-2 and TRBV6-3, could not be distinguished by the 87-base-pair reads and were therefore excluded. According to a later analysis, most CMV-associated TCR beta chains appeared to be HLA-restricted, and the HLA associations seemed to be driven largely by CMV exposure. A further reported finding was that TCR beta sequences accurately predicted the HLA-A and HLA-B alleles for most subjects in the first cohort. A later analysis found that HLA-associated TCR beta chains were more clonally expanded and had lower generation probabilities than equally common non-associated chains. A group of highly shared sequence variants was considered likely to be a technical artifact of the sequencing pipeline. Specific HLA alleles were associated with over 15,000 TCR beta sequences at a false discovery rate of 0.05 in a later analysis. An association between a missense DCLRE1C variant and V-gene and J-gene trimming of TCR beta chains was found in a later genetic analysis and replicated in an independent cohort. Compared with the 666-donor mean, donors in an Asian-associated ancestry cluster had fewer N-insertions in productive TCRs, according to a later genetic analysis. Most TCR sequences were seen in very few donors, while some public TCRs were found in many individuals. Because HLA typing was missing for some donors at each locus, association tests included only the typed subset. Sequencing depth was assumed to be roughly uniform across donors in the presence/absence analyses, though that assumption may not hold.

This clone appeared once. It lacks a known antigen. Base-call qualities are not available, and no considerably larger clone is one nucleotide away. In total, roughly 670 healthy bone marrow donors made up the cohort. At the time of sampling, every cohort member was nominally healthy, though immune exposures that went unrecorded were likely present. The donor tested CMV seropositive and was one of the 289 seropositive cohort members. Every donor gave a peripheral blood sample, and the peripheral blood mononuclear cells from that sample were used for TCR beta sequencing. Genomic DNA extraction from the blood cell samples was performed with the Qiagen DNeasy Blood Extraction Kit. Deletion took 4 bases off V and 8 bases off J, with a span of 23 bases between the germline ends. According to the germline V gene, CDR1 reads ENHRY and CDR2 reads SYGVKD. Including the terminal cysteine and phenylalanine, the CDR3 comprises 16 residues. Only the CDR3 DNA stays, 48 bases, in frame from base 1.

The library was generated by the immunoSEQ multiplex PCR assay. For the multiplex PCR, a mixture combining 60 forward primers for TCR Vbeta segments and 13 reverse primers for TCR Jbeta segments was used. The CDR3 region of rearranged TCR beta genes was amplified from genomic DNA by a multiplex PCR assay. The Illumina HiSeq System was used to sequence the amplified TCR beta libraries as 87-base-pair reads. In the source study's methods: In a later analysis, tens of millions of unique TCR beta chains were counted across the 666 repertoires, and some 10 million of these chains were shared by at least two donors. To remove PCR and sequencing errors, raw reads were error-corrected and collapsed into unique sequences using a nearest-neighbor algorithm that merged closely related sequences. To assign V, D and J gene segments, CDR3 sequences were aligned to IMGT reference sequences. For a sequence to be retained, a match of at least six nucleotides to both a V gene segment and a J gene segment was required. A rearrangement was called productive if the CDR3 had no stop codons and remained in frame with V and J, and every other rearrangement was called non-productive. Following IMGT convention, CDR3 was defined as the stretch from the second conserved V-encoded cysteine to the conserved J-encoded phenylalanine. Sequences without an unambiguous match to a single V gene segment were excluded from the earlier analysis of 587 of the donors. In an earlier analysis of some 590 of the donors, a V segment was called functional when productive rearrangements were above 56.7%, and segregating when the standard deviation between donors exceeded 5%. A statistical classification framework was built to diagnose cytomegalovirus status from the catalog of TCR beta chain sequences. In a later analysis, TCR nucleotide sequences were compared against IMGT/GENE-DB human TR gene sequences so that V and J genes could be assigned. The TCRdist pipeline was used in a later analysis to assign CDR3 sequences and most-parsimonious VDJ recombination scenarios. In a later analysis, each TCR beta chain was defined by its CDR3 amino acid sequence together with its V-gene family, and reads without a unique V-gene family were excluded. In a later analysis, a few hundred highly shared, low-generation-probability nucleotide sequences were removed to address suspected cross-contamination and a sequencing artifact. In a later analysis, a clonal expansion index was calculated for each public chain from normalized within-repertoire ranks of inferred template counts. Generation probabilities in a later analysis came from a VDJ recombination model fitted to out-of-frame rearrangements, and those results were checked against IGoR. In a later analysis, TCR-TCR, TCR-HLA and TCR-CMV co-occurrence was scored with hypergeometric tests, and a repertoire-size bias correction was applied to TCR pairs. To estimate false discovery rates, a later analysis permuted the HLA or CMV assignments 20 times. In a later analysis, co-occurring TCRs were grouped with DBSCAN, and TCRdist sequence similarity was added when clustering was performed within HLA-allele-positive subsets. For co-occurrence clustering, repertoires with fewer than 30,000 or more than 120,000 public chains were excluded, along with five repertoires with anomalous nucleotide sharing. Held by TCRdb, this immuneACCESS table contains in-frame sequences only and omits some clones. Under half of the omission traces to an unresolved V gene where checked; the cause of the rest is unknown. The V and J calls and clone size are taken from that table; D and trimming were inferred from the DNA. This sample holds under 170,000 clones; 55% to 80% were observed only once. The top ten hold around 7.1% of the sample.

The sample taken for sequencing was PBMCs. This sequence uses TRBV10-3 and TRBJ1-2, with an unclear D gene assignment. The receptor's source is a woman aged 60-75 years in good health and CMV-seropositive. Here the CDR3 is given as CAISGGKAGVTIGYTF. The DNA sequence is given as TGTGCCATCAGTGGTGGGAAGGCGGGTGTAACTATCGGCTACACCTTC.